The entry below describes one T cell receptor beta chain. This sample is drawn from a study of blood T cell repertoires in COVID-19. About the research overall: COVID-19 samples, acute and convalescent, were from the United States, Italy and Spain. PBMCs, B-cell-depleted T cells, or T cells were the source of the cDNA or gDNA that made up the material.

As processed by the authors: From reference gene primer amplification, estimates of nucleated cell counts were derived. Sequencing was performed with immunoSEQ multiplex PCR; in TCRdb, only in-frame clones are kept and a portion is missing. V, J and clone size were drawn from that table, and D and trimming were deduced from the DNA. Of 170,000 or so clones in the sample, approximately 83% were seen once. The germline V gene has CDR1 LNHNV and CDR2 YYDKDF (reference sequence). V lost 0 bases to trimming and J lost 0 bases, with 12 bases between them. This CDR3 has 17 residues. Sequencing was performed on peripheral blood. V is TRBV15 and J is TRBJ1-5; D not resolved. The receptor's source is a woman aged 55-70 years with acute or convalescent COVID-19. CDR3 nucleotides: TGTGCCACCAGCAGAGATCGGCGCGGTACTAGCAATCAGCCCCAGCATTTT. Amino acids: CATSRDRRGTSNQPQHF. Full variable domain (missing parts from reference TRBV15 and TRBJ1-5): DAMVIQNPRYQVTQFGKPVTLSCSQTLNHNVMYWYQQKSSQAPKLLFHYYDKDFNNEADTPDNFQSRRPNTSFCFLDIRSPGLGDTAMYLCATSRDRRGTSNQPQHFGDGTRLSIL.